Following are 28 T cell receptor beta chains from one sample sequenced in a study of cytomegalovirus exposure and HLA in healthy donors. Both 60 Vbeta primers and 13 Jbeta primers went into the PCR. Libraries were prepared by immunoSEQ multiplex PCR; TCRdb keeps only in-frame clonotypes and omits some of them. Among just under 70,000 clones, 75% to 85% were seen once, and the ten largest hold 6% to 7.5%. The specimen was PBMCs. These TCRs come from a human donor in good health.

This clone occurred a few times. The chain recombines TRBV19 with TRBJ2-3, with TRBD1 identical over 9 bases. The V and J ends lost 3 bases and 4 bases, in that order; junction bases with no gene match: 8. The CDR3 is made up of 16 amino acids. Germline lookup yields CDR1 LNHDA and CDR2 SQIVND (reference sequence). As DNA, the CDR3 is TGTGCCAGTAGTATCCGAACAGGGGGCTCGTCAGATACGCAGTATTTT. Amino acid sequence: CASSIRTGGSSDTQYF.

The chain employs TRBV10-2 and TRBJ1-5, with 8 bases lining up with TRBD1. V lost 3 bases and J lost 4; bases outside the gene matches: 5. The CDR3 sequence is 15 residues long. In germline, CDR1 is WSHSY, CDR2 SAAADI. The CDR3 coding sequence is TGCGCCAGCAGTGAAAGGACAGGGAGGAATCAGCCCCAGCATTTT. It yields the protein CASSERTGRNQPQHF.

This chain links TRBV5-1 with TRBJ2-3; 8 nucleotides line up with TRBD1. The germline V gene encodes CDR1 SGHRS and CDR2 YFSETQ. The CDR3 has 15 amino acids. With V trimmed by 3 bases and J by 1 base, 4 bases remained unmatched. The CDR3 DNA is TGCGCCAGCAGCTCCGGGACAGGAGGCACAGATACGCAGTATTTT. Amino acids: CASSSGTGGTDTQYF.

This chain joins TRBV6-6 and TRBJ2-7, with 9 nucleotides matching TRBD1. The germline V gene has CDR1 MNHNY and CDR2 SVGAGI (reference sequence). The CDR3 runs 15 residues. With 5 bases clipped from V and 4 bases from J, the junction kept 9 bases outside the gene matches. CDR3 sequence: CASSRSRDRAYEQYF. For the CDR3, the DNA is TGTGCCAGCAGTCGTAGCCGGGACAGGGCTTACGAGCAGTACTTC.

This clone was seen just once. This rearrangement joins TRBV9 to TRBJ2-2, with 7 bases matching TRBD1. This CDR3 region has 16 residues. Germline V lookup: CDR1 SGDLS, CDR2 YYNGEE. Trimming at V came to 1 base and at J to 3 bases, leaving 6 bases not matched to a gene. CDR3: CASSVWGQGDTGELFF. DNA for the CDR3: TGTGCCAGCAGCGTATGGGGTCAGGGGGACACCGGGGAGCTGTTTTTT.

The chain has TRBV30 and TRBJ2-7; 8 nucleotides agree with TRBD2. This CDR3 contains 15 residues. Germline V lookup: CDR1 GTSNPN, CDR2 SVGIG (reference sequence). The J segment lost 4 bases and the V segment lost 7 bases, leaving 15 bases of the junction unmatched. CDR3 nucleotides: TGTGCCTCCTCTCAAGGGGAGCGGGGGACTTACGAGCAGTACTTC. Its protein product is CASSQGERGTYEQYF. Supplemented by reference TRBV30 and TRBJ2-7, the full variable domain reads SQTIHQWPATLVQPVGSPLSLECTVEGTSNPNLYWYRQAAGRGLQLLFYSVGIGQISSEVPQNLSASRPQDRQFILSSKKLLLSDSGFYLCASSQGERGTYEQYFGPGTRLTVT.

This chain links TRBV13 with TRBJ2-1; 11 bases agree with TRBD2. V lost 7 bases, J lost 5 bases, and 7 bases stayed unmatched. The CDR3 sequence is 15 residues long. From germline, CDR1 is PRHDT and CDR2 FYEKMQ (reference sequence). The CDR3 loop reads CASNIPTSGDNEQFF. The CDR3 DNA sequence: TGTGCCAGCAACATCCCGACTAGCGGGGACAATGAGCAGTTCTTC.

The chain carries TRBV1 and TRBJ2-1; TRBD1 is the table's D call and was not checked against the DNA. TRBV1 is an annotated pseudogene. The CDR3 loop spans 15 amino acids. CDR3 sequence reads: CTSSQESETGYEQFF. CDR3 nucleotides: TGCACCAGCAGCCAAGAATCTGAGACAGGGTATGAGCAGTTCTTC.

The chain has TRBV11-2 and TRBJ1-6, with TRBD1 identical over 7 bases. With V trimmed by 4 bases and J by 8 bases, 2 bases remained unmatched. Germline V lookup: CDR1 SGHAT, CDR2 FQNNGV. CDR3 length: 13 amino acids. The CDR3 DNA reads TGTGCCAGCAGCTATACAGGGGATTCACCCCTCCACTTT. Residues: CASSYTGDSPLHF.

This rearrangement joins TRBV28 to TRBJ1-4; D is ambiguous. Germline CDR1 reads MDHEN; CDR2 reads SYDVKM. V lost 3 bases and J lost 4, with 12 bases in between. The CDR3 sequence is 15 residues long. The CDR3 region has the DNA TGTGCCAGCAGTTTTGCACAGAGCCGTAATGAAAAACTGTTTTTT. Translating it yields CASSFAQSRNEKLFF.

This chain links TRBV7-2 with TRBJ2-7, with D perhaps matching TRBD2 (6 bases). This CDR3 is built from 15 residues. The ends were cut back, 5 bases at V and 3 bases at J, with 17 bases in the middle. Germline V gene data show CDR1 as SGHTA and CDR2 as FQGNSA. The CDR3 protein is CASSPGPGGIYEQYF. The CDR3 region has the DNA TGTGCCAGCAGCCCTGGTCCCGGGGGAATCTACGAGCAGTACTTC. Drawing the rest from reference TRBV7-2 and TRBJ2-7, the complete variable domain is GAGVSQSPSNKVTEKGKDVELRCDPISGHTALYWYRQSLGQGLEFLIYFQGNSAPDKSGLPSDRFSAERTGGSVSTLTIQRTQQEDSAVYLCASSPGPGGIYEQYFGPGTRLTVT.

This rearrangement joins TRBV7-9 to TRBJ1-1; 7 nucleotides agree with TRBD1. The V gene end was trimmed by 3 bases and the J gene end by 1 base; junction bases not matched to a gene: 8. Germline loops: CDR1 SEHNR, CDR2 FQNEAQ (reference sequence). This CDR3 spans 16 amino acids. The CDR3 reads CASSFLPGTENTEAFF. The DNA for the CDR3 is TGTGCCAGCAGCTTCCTACCCGGGACAGAGAACACTGAAGCTTTCTTT.

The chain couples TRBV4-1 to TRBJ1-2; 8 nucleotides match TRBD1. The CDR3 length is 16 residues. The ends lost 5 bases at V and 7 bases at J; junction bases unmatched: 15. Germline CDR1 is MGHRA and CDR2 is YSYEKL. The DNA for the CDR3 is TGCGCCAGCAGCGAAGGGTCCGGACAGGGATTATTTGGCTACACCTTC. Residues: CASSEGSGQGLFGYTF.

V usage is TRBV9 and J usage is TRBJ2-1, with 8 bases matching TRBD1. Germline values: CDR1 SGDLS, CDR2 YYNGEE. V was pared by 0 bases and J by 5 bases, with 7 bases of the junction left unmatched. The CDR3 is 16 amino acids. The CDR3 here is CASSVVGQGANNEQFF. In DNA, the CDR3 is TGTGCCAGCAGCGTAGTCGGACAGGGAGCGAACAATGAGCAGTTCTTC. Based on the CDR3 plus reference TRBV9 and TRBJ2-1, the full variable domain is DSGVTQTPKHLITATGQRVTLRCSPRSGDLSVYWYQQSLDQGLQFLIQYYNGEERAKGNILERFSAQQFPDLHSELNLSSLELGDSALYFCASSVVGQGANNEQFFGPGTRLTVL.

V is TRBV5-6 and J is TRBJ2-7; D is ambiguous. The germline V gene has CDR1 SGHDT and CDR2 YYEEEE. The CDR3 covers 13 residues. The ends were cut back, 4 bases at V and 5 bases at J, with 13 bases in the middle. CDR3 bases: TGTGCCAGCAGCCCGGTGGGCAGAGACGAGCAGTACTTC. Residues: CASSPVGRDEQYF.

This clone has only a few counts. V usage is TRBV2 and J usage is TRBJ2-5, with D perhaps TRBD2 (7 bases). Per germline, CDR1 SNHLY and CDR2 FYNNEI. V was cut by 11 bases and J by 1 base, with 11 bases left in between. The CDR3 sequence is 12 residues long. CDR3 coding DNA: TGTGCCGAGGGGGGGGGCCAAGAGACCCAGTACTTC. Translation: CAEGGGQETQYF.

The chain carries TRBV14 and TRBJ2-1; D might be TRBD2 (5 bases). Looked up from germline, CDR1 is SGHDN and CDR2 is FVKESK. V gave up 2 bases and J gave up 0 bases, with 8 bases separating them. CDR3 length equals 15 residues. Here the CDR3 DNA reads TGTGCCAGCAGCCAACTAGGAGGCTCCTACAATGAGCAGTTCTTC. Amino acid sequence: CASSQLGGSYNEQFF.

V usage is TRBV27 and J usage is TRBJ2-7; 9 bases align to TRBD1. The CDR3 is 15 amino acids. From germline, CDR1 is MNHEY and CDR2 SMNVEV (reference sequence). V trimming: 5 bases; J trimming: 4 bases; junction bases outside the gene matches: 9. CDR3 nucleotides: TGTGCCAGCAGTCCCGGGACAGGGACCTTTTACGAGCAGTACTTC. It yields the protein CASSPGTGTFYEQYF.

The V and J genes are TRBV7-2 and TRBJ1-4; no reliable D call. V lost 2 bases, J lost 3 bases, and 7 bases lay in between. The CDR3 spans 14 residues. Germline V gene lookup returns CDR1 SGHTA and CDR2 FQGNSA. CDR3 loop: CASSLTRANEKLFF. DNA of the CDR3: TGTGCCAGCAGCTTAACGCGGGCTAATGAAAAACTGTTTTTT.

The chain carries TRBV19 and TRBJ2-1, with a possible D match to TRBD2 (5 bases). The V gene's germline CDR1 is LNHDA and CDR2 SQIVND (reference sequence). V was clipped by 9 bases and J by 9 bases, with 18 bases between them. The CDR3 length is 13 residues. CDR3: CASPRGVASEQFF. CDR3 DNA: TGTGCCAGCCCCCGTGGGGTAGCGTCTGAGCAGTTCTTC.

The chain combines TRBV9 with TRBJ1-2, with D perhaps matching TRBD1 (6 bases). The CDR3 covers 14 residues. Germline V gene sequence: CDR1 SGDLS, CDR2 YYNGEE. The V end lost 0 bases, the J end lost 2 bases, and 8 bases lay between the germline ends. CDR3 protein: CASSVAGVNYGYTF. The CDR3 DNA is TGTGCCAGCAGCGTAGCAGGGGTAAACTATGGCTACACCTTC.

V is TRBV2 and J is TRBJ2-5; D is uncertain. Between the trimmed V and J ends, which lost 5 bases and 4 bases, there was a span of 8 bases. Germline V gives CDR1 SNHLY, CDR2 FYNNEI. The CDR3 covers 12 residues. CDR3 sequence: CASSIPLETQYF. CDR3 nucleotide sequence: TGTGCCAGCAGTATTCCCTTAGAGACCCAGTACTTC. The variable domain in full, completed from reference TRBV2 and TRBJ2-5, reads EPEVTQTPSHQVTQMGQEVILRCVPISNHLYFYWYRQILGQKVEFLVSFYNNEISEKSEIFDDQFSVERPDGSNFTLKIRSTKLEDSAMYFCASSIPLETQYFGPGTRLLVL.

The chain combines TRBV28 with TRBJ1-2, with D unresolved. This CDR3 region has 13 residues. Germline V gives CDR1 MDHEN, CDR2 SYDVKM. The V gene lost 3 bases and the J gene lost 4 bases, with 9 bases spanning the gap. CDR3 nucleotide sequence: TGTGCCAGCAGTTTTACTGGGAGCTATGGCTACACCTTC. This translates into CASSFTGSYGYTF.

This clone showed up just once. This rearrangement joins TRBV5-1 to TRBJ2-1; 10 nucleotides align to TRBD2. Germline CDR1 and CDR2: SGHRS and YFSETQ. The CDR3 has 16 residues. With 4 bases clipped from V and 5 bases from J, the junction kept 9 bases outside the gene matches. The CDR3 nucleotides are TGCGCCAGCAGCACTGACCTAGCGGGGGCTAACAATGAGCAGTTCTTC. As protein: CASSTDLAGANNEQFF.

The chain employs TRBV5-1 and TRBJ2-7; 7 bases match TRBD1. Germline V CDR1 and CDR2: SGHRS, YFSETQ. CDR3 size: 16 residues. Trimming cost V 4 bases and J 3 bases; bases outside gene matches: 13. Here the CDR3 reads CASSANPRGQIYEQYF. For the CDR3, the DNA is TGCGCCAGCAGCGCCAACCCGAGGGGGCAAATCTACGAGCAGTACTTC.

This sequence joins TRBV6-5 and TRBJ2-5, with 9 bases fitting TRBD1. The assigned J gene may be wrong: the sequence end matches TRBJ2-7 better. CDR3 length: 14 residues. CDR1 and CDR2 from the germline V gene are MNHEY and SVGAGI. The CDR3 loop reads CASSMTGGSYEQYF. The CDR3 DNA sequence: TGTGCCAGCAGTATGACAGGGGGCTCCTACGAGCAGTACTTC.

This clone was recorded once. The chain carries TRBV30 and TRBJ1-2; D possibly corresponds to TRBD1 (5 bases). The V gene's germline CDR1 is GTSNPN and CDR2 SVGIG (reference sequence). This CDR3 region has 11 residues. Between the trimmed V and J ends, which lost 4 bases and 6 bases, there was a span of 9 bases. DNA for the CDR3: TGTGCCTGGAAGGAGGGGCATGGCTACACCTTC. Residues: CAWKEGHGYTF. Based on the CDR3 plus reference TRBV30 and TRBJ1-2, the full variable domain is SQTIHQWPATLVQPVGSPLSLECTVEGTSNPNLYWYRQAAGRGLQLLFYSVGIGQISSEVPQNLSASRPQDRQFILSSKKLLLSDSGFYLCAWKEGHGYTFGSGTRLTVV.

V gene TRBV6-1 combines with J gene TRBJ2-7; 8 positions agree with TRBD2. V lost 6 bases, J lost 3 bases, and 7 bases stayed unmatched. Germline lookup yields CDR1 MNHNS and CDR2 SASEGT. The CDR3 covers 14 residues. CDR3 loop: CASRTVRGDYEQYF. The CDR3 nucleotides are TGTGCCAGCAGGACGGTGCGGGGGGACTACGAGCAGTACTTC.